The entry that follows covers one TCR beta chain sequence. Its antigen is not identified. These data belong to a study of Ad26.COV2.S vaccination and SARS-CoV-2 variants. Study-wide findings and caveats: CD8+ and CD4+ T cells specific for spike reportedly responded with substantial breadth after vaccination. Comparability of non-spike TCR breadth was observed across vaccine and placebo recipients.

Specified treatment: about 20 received Ad26.COV2.S at low or high dose, single or two shots; roughly 5 received placebo; per-sample allocation not given. All samples were drawn on day 63, counting from the first vaccine or placebo injection. This CDR3 has 19 amino acids. J gave up 2 bases and V 1 base, and 13 bases lay outside the gene matches. The germline CDR1 and CDR2 sequences are LGHDT and YNNKEL (reference sequence). The table came from immunoSEQ multiplex PCR; TCRdb's copy has only in-frame clones and leaves some out. Counted here are approximately 350,000 clones, 83% occurring once; the ten biggest clones make up approximately 7.8%.

V and J are TRBV3-1 (or the pseudogene TRBV3-2) and TRBJ2-2, with 7 bases matching TRBD1. The input for sequencing was peripheral blood, taken in a trial of Ad26.COV2.S vaccine versus placebo. This TCR came from a person between 18 and 65 years old who received the Ad26.COV2.S COVID-19 vaccine or a placebo. CDR3 in amino acids: CASSQANRGHLSNTGELFF. DNA for the CDR3: TGTGCCAGCAGCCAAGCCAACAGGGGCCATCTATCCAACACCGGGGAGCTGTTTTTT.